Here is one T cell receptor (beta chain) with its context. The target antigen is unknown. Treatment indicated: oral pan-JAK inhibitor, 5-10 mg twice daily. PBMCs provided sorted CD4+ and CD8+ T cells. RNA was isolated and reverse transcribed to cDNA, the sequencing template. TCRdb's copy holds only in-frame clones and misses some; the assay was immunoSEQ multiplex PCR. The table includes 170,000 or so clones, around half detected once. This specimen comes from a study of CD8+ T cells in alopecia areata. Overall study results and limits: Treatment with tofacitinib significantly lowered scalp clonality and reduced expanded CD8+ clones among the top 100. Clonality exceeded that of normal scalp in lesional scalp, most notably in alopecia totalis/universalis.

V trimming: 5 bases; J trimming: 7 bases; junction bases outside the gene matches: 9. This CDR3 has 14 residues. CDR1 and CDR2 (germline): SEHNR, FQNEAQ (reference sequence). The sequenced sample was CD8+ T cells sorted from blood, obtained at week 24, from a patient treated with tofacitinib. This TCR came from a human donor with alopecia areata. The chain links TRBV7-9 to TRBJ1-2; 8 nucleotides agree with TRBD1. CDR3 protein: CASSIPGQGVGYTF. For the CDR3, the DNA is TGTGCCAGCAGCATTCCTGGACAGGGTGTTGGCTACACCTTC.